Below, 16 T cell receptor beta chains from the same sample are listed, as sequenced in a study of T cells in Graves' hyperthyroidism and ophthalmopathy. Researchers amplified the TCR beta CDR3 regions from RNA transcripts. When the TCR CDR3 underwent first-round RT-PCR, the HTBI primer set was used. In TCRdb, the multiplex PCR reads were re-called with MiXCR into one record per CDR3 protein. The sample consists of approximately 740,000 distinct CDR3 sequences, 13% to 15% of them appearing once. Sequencing was done on a sample of blood. These receptors were collected from a woman between 18 and 30 years old with Graves' hyperthyroidism.

This clonotype has just a few counts. This clone may be a read error of a much larger clone one base away. V is TRBV11-2 and J is TRBJ2-7; TRBD2 agrees at 11 bases. CDR1 is SGHAT and CDR2 is FQNNGV in the germline V gene. This CDR3 region has 15 residues. In DNA, the CDR3 is TGTGCCAGCAGCTTAGAACTAGCGGGGGACTACGAGCAGTGCTTC. This codes for CASSLELAGDYEQCF. Combining the CDR3 with reference TRBV11-2 and TRBJ2-7 gives the whole variable domain EAGVAQSPRYKIIEKRQSVAFWCNPISGHATLYWYQQILGQGPKLLIQFQNNGVVDDSQLPKDRFSAERLKGVDSTLKIQPAKLEDSAVYLCASSLELAGDYEQCFGPGTRLTVT.

The chain has TRBV13 and TRBJ2-3; 8 bases agree with TRBD2. CDR1 is PRHDT and CDR2 is FYEKMQ in the germline V gene (reference sequence). The CDR3 is 16 residues long. J was trimmed by 4 bases and V by 5 bases; bases with no gene match: 11. CDR3 in DNA: TGTGCCAGCAGCCCAAAGGAGCGGGAGCCCCCAGATACGCAGTATTTT. Translation gives CASSPKEREPPDTQYF.

The CDR3 region has the DNA TGCAGTGCGAGCAACGGGTCCCACCTCTACGAGCAGTACTTC. Translated: CSASNGSHLYEQYF. The chain carries TRBV20-1 and TRBJ2-7, with D hard to call. The germline V and J ends were trimmed by 6 bases and 3 bases, with 18 bases remaining between them. The CDR3 loop spans 14 amino acids. Germline V lookup: CDR1 DFQATT, CDR2 SNEGSKA (reference sequence).

This clonotype has more than one count but fewer than ten. Since a much larger clone is just one base distant, this may be a read error. The chain carries TRBV30 and TRBJ1-1; D is ambiguous. Germline-derived CDR1 and CDR2 are GTSNPN and SVGIG (reference sequence). The CDR3 extends over 15 amino acids. Deletions cut 5 bases from V and 0 bases from J, with 16 bases between. CDR3 DNA sequence: TGTGCCTGGGAAAATCGTCAACAACTGAACACTGAAGCTTTCTTT. Its translation: CAWENRQQLNTEAFF.

In this sample, this clonotype turned up many times. Because the CDR3's place on the DNA is in doubt, the DNA is left out and the CDR3 is given as listed by TCRdb. The chain joins TRBV27 to TRBJ1-1. In germline, CDR1 is MNHEY, CDR2 SMNVEV (reference sequence). Counting both end residues, the CDR3 totals 15 amino acids. The chain's CDR3 is CASSSSRIENTEAFF.

There are many counts of this clonotype. V gene TRBV7-9 combines with J gene TRBJ2-1, with 10 nucleotides matching TRBD2. The CDR3 totals 16 residues. The trim removed 4 bases at V and 8 bases at J, leaving 11 bases unmatched. CDR1 and CDR2 (germline): SEHNR, FQNEAQ (reference sequence). CDR3 sequence: CASSSTGLAHFYEQFF. Here the CDR3 DNA reads TGTGCCAGCAGCTCCACGGGACTAGCGCATTTCTATGAGCAGTTCTTC.

The chain couples TRBV5-1 to TRBJ2-7; no firm D call. The germline V gene has CDR1 SGHRS and CDR2 YFSETQ. This CDR3 has 13 amino acids. V lost 4 bases, J lost 6 bases, and 14 bases lay in between. CDR3 protein: CASSNPTNLEQYF. The CDR3 nucleotides read TGCGCCAGCAGCAACCCCACGAACCTCGAGCAGTACTTC.

This clonotype has ten or more counts. The chain joins TRBV2 to TRBJ1-5; D not certain. Trimming left V 4 bases short and J 11 bases short, with 12 bases between. Germline V gene sequence: CDR1 SNHLY, CDR2 FYNNEI. This CDR3 is built from 12 residues. The CDR3 loop is CASSVYGTAQHF. DNA of the CDR3: TGTGCCAGCAGTGTATATGGCACGGCCCAGCATTTT.

The chain combines TRBV29-1 with TRBJ1-1; maybe TRBD1 (5 bases). The CDR3 length is 13 residues. V shed 5 bases and J shed 4 bases, with 14 bases lying between them. CDR1 is SQVTM and CDR2 is ANQGSEA in the germline V gene. The CDR3 sequence: CSVCGTGVTEAFF. The CDR3 DNA sequence: TGCAGCGTTTGTGGGACGGGGGTCACTGAAGCTTTCTTT.

The chain recombines TRBV7-9 with TRBJ2-2, with a weak D call TRBD1 (5 bases). The CDR3 length is 15 residues. With 3 bases removed from V and 1 base from J, the gap between germline ends came to 9 bases. Germline V gives CDR1 SEHNR, CDR2 FQNEAQ (reference sequence). CDR3 DNA sequence: TGTGCCAGCAGCTTCCCCACAGGGAACACCGGGGAGCTGTTTTTT. Translating it yields CASSFPTGNTGELFF.

This clonotype has a handful of counts. The J gene is TRBJ2-7, the V gene TRBV27; D not certain. Deletions cut 2 bases from V and 2 bases from J, with 16 bases between. CDR1 and CDR2 from the germline V gene are MNHEY and SMNVEV (reference sequence). The CDR3 runs to 16 residues. CDR3: CASSLHGWAETYEQYF. The CDR3 region has the DNA TGTGCCAGCAGTTTACACGGGTGGGCGGAGACCTACGAGCAGTACTTC.

This clonotype was counted many times. The chain combines TRBV6-6 with TRBJ1-2; 12 nucleotides agree with TRBD1. The CDR3 contains 15 residues. Trimming removed 0 bases from V and 8 bases from J; junction bases left unmatched: 4. The germline gives CDR1 MNHNY, CDR2 SVGAGI (reference sequence). DNA of the CDR3: TGTGCCAGCAGTTACTCGGGACAGGGGGCGCAGGGCTACACCTTC. Protein product: CASSYSGQGAQGYTF.

This clonotype was detected only a few times. The chain recombines TRBV12-3 or TRBV12-4 with TRBJ2-1; D is undetermined. V lost 1 base and J 9 bases, leaving 7 bases between the germline ends. The CDR3 runs to 12 residues. CDR3 sequence reads: CASSLVDFEQFF. CDR3 nucleotide sequence: TGTGCCAGCAGTTTAGTGGATTTTGAGCAGTTCTTC.

This clonotype was counted at least ten times. V gene TRBV2 combines with J gene TRBJ2-5; 8 bases are shared with TRBD2. The CDR3 length is 14 residues. Germline V gene data show CDR1 as SNHLY and CDR2 as FYNNEI. With V trimmed by 3 bases and J by 3 bases, 3 bases remained unmatched. The CDR3 here is CASSEVSGKETQYF. CDR3 coding DNA: TGTGCCAGCAGTGAGGTTAGCGGGAAAGAGACCCAGTACTTC.

The chain carries TRBV4-1 and TRBJ2-5, with D perhaps matching TRBD1 (6 bases). Germline V gives CDR1 MGHRA, CDR2 YSYEKL. V dropped 4 bases and J dropped 5 bases, with 17 bases sitting between them. This CDR3 spans 15 amino acids. For the CDR3, the DNA is TGCGCCAGCAGCCCGCATTACGGGACACCTGAGACCCAGTACTTC. Protein: CASSPHYGTPETQYF.

The V call is TRBV7-9, the J call TRBJ1-1; D call uncertain. The CDR3 contains 13 residues. With 5 bases removed from V and 4 bases from J, the gap between germline ends came to 11 bases. Germline V lookup: CDR1 SEHNR, CDR2 FQNEAQ (reference sequence). The CDR3 spells CASSPHWGTEAFF. CDR3 in DNA: TGTGCCAGCAGCCCTCATTGGGGCACTGAAGCTTTCTTT. Full variable domain (missing parts from reference TRBV7-9 and TRBJ1-1): DTGVSQNPRHKITKRGQNVTFRCDPISEHNRLYWYRQTLGQGPEFLTYFQNEAQLEKSRLLSDRFSAERPKGSFSTLEIQRTEQGDSAMYLCASSPHWGTEAFFGQGTRLTVV.